This T cell receptor (beta chain) is from a study of T cells after yellow fever vaccination. This clonotype was counted a single time. Antigen unknown. A process of 5'RACE template switching, which added a universal primer site and UMIs, was used to make TCR cDNA. In TCRdb, the 5' RACE reads were re-called with MiXCR into one record per CDR3 protein. The data show hundreds of thousands of distinct CDR3 sequences, just over 20% seen once. Deletions cut 6 bases from V and 5 bases from J, with 16 bases between. The CDR3 runs to 14 residues. Per the germline V gene, CDR1 is MNHNS and CDR2 is SASEGT. Notes on the study in general: The CD4 and CD8 compartments had a small share of their clonotypes in common. In post-booster samples, most primary-vaccination clones reappeared (approximately 96% CD4, 88% CD8).

The receptor was derived from a man in his late teens or twenties who received the YFV17D yellow fever vaccine. The specimen was PBMCs, collected more than 20 days after the first yellow fever vaccination. V gene TRBV6-1 combines with J gene TRBJ2-5; possibly TRBD2 for D (7 bases). The CDR3 DNA is TGTGCCAGCAGACCACCCGGGGGGCGGGAGACCCAGTACTTC. This translates into CASRPPGGRETQYF.